This is a list of T cell receptor beta chains from one sample in a study of control samples from healthy donors and cancer patients. Clones were read by immunoSEQ multiplex PCR, and TCRdb kept only the in-frame ones, dropping some. The table records over 75,000 clones, around four fifths of them present only once. Sequenced material: blood. Receptor source: a man aged 25-45 years in good health. Both conserved end residues are part of each CDR3. The D gene is left open where the match is weak. The size of a clone is reported for some rows only, either as once, few or many, or as a class for expanded clones.

CDR3 DNA: TGTGCCAGCAGCTTAGCTAGCTCCTACGAGCAGTACTTC
CDR3 protein: CASSLASSYEQYF
D gene: -
clone size: -
CDR3 length: 13
V gene: TRBV7-2
J gene: TRBJ2-7

CDR3 DNA: TGTGCCAGCAGTTCACAGGGGAACACCGGGGAGCTGTTTTTT
CDR3 protein: CASSSQGNTGELFF
D gene: -
clone size: -
CDR3 length: 14
V gene: TRBV27
J gene: TRBJ2-2

CDR3 DNA: TGTGCCAGCACGAGGAACTCTCTCTATGGCTACACCTTC
CDR3 protein: CASTRNSLYGYTF
D gene: -
clone size: -
CDR3 length: 13
V gene: TRBV6-5
J gene: TRBJ1-2

CDR3 DNA: TGTGCCAGCAGTTCCTTCCGGACTAGGGATGATACGCAGTATTTT
CDR3 protein: CASSSFRTRDDTQYF
D gene: TRBD2
clone size: -
CDR3 length: 15
V gene: TRBV6-5
J gene: TRBJ2-3

CDR3 DNA: TGTGCCAGCAGTGAACCCCGGAATAGCAATCAGCCCCAGCATTTT
CDR3 protein: CASSEPRNSNQPQHF
D gene: -
clone size: -
CDR3 length: 15
V gene: TRBV6-1
J gene: TRBJ1-5

CDR3 DNA: TGCGCCAGCAGCTTGAAGACAACAGTGAACACTGAAGCTTTCTTT
CDR3 protein: CASSLKTTVNTEAFF
D gene: -
clone size: -
CDR3 length: 15
V gene: TRBV5-1
J gene: TRBJ1-1

CDR3 DNA: TGTGCCAGCAGCGCCTTCAGGGGAGGCGGAGAGACCCAGTACTTC
CDR3 protein: CASSAFRGGGETQYF
D gene: -
clone size: -
CDR3 length: 15
V gene: TRBV11-2
J gene: TRBJ2-5

CDR3 DNA: TGTGCCAGCAGGGCCACTAGCGGAGCCACCGGGGAGCTGTTTTTT
CDR3 protein: CASRATSGATGELFF
D gene: TRBD2
clone size: -
CDR3 length: 15
V gene: TRBV2
J gene: TRBJ2-2

CDR3 DNA: TGTGCCAGCAGCTCCCGAGTTAGCTCTGGAAACACCATATATTTT
CDR3 protein: CASSSRVSSGNTIYF
D gene: -
clone size: once
CDR3 length: 15
V gene: TRBV7-8
J gene: TRBJ1-3

CDR3 DNA: TGTGCCAGCAGTTTGGCCGGGACAGGGCATGAAAAACTGTTTTTT
CDR3 protein: CASSLAGTGHEKLFF
D gene: TRBD1
clone size: -
CDR3 length: 15
V gene: TRBV28
J gene: TRBJ1-4

CDR3 DNA: TGTGCCAGCAGTACAACTTTCAGAGCAACTAATGAAAAACTGTTTTTT
CDR3 protein: CASSTTFRATNEKLFF
D gene: -
clone size: -
CDR3 length: 16
V gene: TRBV5-6
J gene: TRBJ1-4

CDR3 DNA: TGTGCCAGCAGCTGGACAGGGGGGATCAGGGAGACCCAGTACTTC
CDR3 protein: CASSWTGGIRETQYF
D gene: TRBD1
clone size: -
CDR3 length: 15
V gene: TRBV5-4
J gene: TRBJ2-5

CDR3 DNA: TGTGCCAGCAGTTACTCACAGGCAAGAGGCTACGAGCAGTACTTC
CDR3 protein: CASSYSQARGYEQYF
D gene: -
clone size: -
CDR3 length: 15
V gene: TRBV6-5
J gene: TRBJ2-7

CDR3 DNA: TGCGCCAGCAGCTCCGGGACAGGGGGCTTACACGAGCAGTACTTC
CDR3 protein: CASSSGTGGLHEQYF
D gene: TRBD1
clone size: -
CDR3 length: 15
V gene: TRBV5-1
J gene: TRBJ2-7

CDR3 DNA: TGCAGTGCTAGTTACGGGACTAGCGGGGGGGCGGCAGATACGCAGTATTTT
CDR3 protein: CSASYGTSGGAADTQYF
D gene: TRBD2
clone size: -
CDR3 length: 17
V gene: TRBV20-1
J gene: TRBJ2-3

CDR3 DNA: TGTGCCAGCTCACCTCTGGGACAGGGCGTTGACAATGAGCAGTTCTTC
CDR3 protein: CASSPLGQGVDNEQFF
D gene: TRBD1
clone size: -
CDR3 length: 16
V gene: TRBV18
J gene: TRBJ2-1

CDR3 DNA: TGTGCCACAGGAAAAGGACAGCGGTATGGCTACACCTTC
CDR3 protein: CATGKGQRYGYTF
D gene: -
clone size: -
CDR3 length: 13
V gene: TRBV28
J gene: TRBJ1-2

CDR3 DNA: TGTGCCATCAGTGACTTAATTCGACAGGAGCAGTTCTTC
CDR3 protein: CAISDLIRQEQFF
D gene: -
clone size: once
CDR3 length: 13
V gene: TRBV10-3
J gene: TRBJ2-1

CDR3 DNA: TGTGCCAGCAGTTACTCGAACGGACAAAGCACAGATACGCAGTATTTT
CDR3 protein: CASSYSNGQSTDTQYF
D gene: -
clone size: -
CDR3 length: 16
V gene: TRBV6-5
J gene: TRBJ2-3

CDR3 DNA: TGCGCCAGCAGTGTGGGACAGGGGAACACTGAAGCTTTCTTT
CDR3 protein: CASSVGQGNTEAFF
D gene: TRBD1
clone size: -
CDR3 length: 14
V gene: TRBV10-2
J gene: TRBJ1-1

CDR3 DNA: TGTGCCAGCAGCTGGGGCTCGGAACTGTTTTTT
CDR3 protein: CASSWGSELFF
D gene: -
clone size: few
CDR3 length: 11
V gene: TRBV6-6
J gene: TRBJ1-4

CDR3 DNA: TGCGCCAGCAGCGGAACAGGGGAGACTGAAGCTTTCTTT
CDR3 protein: CASSGTGETEAFF
D gene: TRBD1
clone size: -
CDR3 length: 13
V gene: TRBV5-1
J gene: TRBJ1-1

CDR3 DNA: TGTGCCAGCAGCTTAGTTCGGAAGGGGGGGTTGGTCTACGAGCAGTACTTC
CDR3 protein: CASSLVRKGGLVYEQYF
D gene: -
clone size: few
CDR3 length: 17
V gene: TRBV7-8
J gene: TRBJ2-7

CDR3 DNA: TGCAGCGTTGAAGATAGCAGGCAGGGGCGGGGAGTTGGCTACACCTTC
CDR3 protein: CSVEDSRQGRGVGYTF
D gene: -
clone size: once
CDR3 length: 16
V gene: TRBV29-1
J gene: TRBJ1-2

CDR3 DNA: TGCGCCAGCAGACAGGGCTTGGGAAACACCATATATTTT
CDR3 protein: CASRQGLGNTIYF
D gene: -
clone size: -
CDR3 length: 13
V gene: TRBV5-1
J gene: TRBJ1-3

CDR3 DNA: TGTGCCACCCAAGGCGGTTTCGATGGCTACACCTTC
CDR3 protein: CATQGGFDGYTF
D gene: -
clone size: -
CDR3 length: 12
V gene: TRBV2
J gene: TRBJ1-2

CDR3 DNA: TGTGCCAGCAGTGACGGGACTAGCTCCTACGAGCAGTACTTC
CDR3 protein: CASSDGTSSYEQYF
D gene: TRBD2
clone size: -
CDR3 length: 14
V gene: TRBV6-4
J gene: TRBJ2-7

CDR3 DNA: TGTGCCAGCAGTGCGACAGGGACAAGCAATGAGCAGTTCTTC
CDR3 protein: CASSATGTSNEQFF
D gene: TRBD1
clone size: -
CDR3 length: 14
V gene: TRBV6-6
J gene: TRBJ2-1

CDR3 DNA: TGTGCCAGCAGCTTATTCCCCGGGACAGAATTATACGAGCAGTACTTC
CDR3 protein: CASSLFPGTELYEQYF
D gene: TRBD1
clone size: few
CDR3 length: 16
V gene: TRBV11-2
J gene: TRBJ2-7

CDR3 DNA: TGTGCCAGCAGTCGGGACACCGACCAAGAGACCCAGTACTTC
CDR3 protein: CASSRDTDQETQYF
D gene: -
clone size: -
CDR3 length: 14
V gene: TRBV6-5
J gene: TRBJ2-5

CDR3 DNA: TGCGCCAGCAGCCCCGGACAGGCGGGGAACCAGCCCCAGCATTTT
CDR3 protein: CASSPGQAGNQPQHF
D gene: TRBD1
clone size: few
CDR3 length: 15
V gene: TRBV5-1
J gene: TRBJ1-5

CDR3 DNA: TGTGCCAGCAGCAGAACTAGCCTCACAGATACGCAGTATTTT
CDR3 protein: CASSRTSLTDTQYF
D gene: -
clone size: -
CDR3 length: 14
V gene: TRBV6-6
J gene: TRBJ2-3

CDR3 DNA: TGCGCCAGCAGCTTGGGGCGTGGCGGAGACACAGATACGCAGTATTTT
CDR3 protein: CASSLGRGGDTDTQYF
D gene: -
clone size: few
CDR3 length: 16
V gene: TRBV5-1
J gene: TRBJ2-3

CDR3 DNA: TGTGCCACCAGCAGGACCGTCGGGAGACTGGTCTCTGGGGCCAACGTCCTGACTTTC
CDR3 protein: CATSRTVGRLVSGANVLTF
D gene: -
clone size: once
CDR3 length: 19
V gene: TRBV15
J gene: TRBJ2-6

CDR3 DNA: TGTGCCAGCTCACCGAATCTCCGGGACAGAGGTGAAAAACTGTTTTTT
CDR3 protein: CASSPNLRDRGEKLFF
D gene: TRBD1
clone size: few
CDR3 length: 16
V gene: TRBV18
J gene: TRBJ1-4

CDR3 DNA: TGTGCCAGCAGTTACTCCGCCTACGAGCAGTACTTC
CDR3 protein: CASSYSAYEQYF
D gene: -
clone size: -
CDR3 length: 12
V gene: TRBV6-5
J gene: TRBJ2-7

CDR3 DNA: TGTGCCAGCAGGGAAGACCCCAGGGGGCTGGTCATAGCCAAAAACATTCAGTACTTC
CDR3 protein: CASREDPRGLVIAKNIQYF
D gene: TRBD1
clone size: -
CDR3 length: 19
V gene: TRBV7-3
J gene: TRBJ2-4

CDR3 DNA: TGTGCCAGCAGAACCCCTGGGGAGCAGTACTTC
CDR3 protein: CASRTPGEQYF
D gene: -
clone size: -
CDR3 length: 11
V gene: TRBV6-5
J gene: TRBJ2-7

CDR3 DNA: TGTGCCAGCAGCTCACGACAGGTTCCCTCCTACGAGCAGTACTTC
CDR3 protein: CASSSRQVPSYEQYF
D gene: -
clone size: few
CDR3 length: 15
V gene: TRBV7-9
J gene: TRBJ2-7

CDR3 DNA: TGTGCCAGCAGCTTACCTCTAGCCCACGAGCAGTACTTC
CDR3 protein: CASSLPLAHEQYF
D gene: -
clone size: once
CDR3 length: 13
V gene: TRBV11-2
J gene: TRBJ2-7

CDR3 DNA: TGTGCCAGCTCTCGCAGGGAAGGTAATTCACCCCTCCACTTT
CDR3 protein: CASSRREGNSPLHF
D gene: -
clone size: -
CDR3 length: 14
V gene: TRBV18
J gene: TRBJ1-6

CDR3 DNA: TGTGCCAGCTCACCGGGACAGGGCACCGGGGAGCTGTTTTTT
CDR3 protein: CASSPGQGTGELFF
D gene: TRBD1
clone size: -
CDR3 length: 14
V gene: TRBV18
J gene: TRBJ2-2

CDR3 DNA: TGTGCCAGTAGTATTGACGGCTACAGCAATCAGCCCCAGCATTTT
CDR3 protein: CASSIDGYSNQPQHF
D gene: -
clone size: -
CDR3 length: 15
V gene: TRBV19
J gene: TRBJ1-5

CDR3 DNA: TGTGCCATCAGTGAAGACACAACTAATGAAAAACTGTTTTTT
CDR3 protein: CAISEDTTNEKLFF
D gene: -
clone size: -
CDR3 length: 14
V gene: TRBV10-3
J gene: TRBJ1-4

CDR3 DNA: TGTGCCAGCAGTGAATGGCTAGCGGGGCCTCAAGAGACCCAGTACTTC
CDR3 protein: CASSEWLAGPQETQYF
D gene: TRBD2
clone size: -
CDR3 length: 16
V gene: TRBV6-1
J gene: TRBJ2-5

CDR3 DNA: TGTGCCAGCAGCCTGGCCGGGACAGCCAACACAGATACGCAGTATTTT
CDR3 protein: CASSLAGTANTDTQYF
D gene: TRBD1
clone size: -
CDR3 length: 16
V gene: TRBV5-6
J gene: TRBJ2-3

CDR3 DNA: TGTGCCAGCACCGGGAACTCTGGAAACACCATATATTTT
CDR3 protein: CASTGNSGNTIYF
D gene: -
clone size: -
CDR3 length: 13
V gene: TRBV9
J gene: TRBJ1-3

CDR3 DNA: TGCGCCACCAAGGACGGGAATTCACCCCTCCACTTT
CDR3 protein: CATKDGNSPLHF
D gene: -
clone size: medium-sized
CDR3 length: 12
V gene: TRBV4-1
J gene: TRBJ1-6

CDR3 DNA: TGTGCCAGCAGCTTACCCAAGCCAGGGGGCCAATGGCAGCCCCAGCATTTT
CDR3 protein: CASSLPKPGGQWQPQHF
D gene: TRBD1
clone size: -
CDR3 length: 17
V gene: TRBV7-2
J gene: TRBJ1-5

CDR3 DNA: TGTGCCAGCAGCTTACAACAGGGGGCCGGAAACACCATATATTTT
CDR3 protein: CASSLQQGAGNTIYF
D gene: TRBD1
clone size: -
CDR3 length: 15
V gene: TRBV7-9
J gene: TRBJ1-3

CDR3 DNA: TGTGCCAGCAGCGTCCGGACAGGGGACGGCTACGAGCAGTACTTC
CDR3 protein: CASSVRTGDGYEQYF
D gene: TRBD1
clone size: -
CDR3 length: 15
V gene: TRBV9
J gene: TRBJ2-7

CDR3 DNA: TGTGCCAGCAGCTTGGACAGGCGCGGCGAGCAGTACTTC
CDR3 protein: CASSLDRRGEQYF
D gene: -
clone size: -
CDR3 length: 13
V gene: TRBV5-4
J gene: TRBJ2-7

CDR3 DNA: TGCGCCAGCAGCTTGGGGCTCGGCGGGGGTAGACATTCACCCCTCCACTTT
CDR3 protein: CASSLGLGGGRHSPLHF
D gene: -
clone size: -
CDR3 length: 17
V gene: TRBV5-1
J gene: TRBJ1-6

CDR3 DNA: TGTGCCAGCAGCTTCGAACACAACACTGAAGCTTTCTTT
CDR3 protein: CASSFEHNTEAFF
D gene: -
clone size: -
CDR3 length: 13
V gene: TRBV13
J gene: TRBJ1-1

CDR3 DNA: TGTGCCAGCAGCCCACAGACAGGCCTCTATGGCTACACCTTC
CDR3 protein: CASSPQTGLYGYTF
D gene: -
clone size: -
CDR3 length: 14
V gene: TRBV9
J gene: TRBJ1-2

CDR3 DNA: TGTGCCAGCAGTTTCAGGGGGCGCGAGACCCAGTACTTC
CDR3 protein: CASSFRGRETQYF
D gene: TRBD1
clone size: once
CDR3 length: 13
V gene: TRBV27
J gene: TRBJ2-5

CDR3 DNA: TGCGCCAGCAGCCAAGCCCACAGGCAATCCTACAATGAGCAGTTCTTC
CDR3 protein: CASSQAHRQSYNEQFF
D gene: -
clone size: -
CDR3 length: 16
V gene: TRBV4-1
J gene: TRBJ2-1

CDR3 DNA: TGTGCCACCAGTGAGCCGACCGGGGAGCTGTTTTTT
CDR3 protein: CATSEPTGELFF
D gene: -
clone size: -
CDR3 length: 12
V gene: TRBV24-1
J gene: TRBJ2-2

CDR3 DNA: TGTGCCACCAGCAGAGATAACGTCTACAATGAGCAGTTCTTC
CDR3 protein: CATSRDNVYNEQFF
D gene: -
clone size: -
CDR3 length: 14
V gene: TRBV15
J gene: TRBJ2-1